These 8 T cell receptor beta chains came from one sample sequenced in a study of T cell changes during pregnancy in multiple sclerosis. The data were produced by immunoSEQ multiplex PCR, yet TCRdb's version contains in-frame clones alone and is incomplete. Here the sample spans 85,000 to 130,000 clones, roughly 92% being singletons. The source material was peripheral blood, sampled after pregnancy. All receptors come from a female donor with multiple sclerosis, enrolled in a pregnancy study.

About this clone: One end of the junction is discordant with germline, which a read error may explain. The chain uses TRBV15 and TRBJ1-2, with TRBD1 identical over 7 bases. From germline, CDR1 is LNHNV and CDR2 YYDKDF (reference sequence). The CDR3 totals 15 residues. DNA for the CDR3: TGTGCCACTAGCAGAGACAGAAGACAGGGCTATGGCTACACCTTC. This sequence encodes CATSRDRRQGYGYTF.

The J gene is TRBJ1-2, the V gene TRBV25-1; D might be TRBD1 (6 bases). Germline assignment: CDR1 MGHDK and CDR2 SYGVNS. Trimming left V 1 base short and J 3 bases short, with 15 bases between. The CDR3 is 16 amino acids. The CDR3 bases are TGTGCCAGCAGTGAATCCCGGGACACAGTGCACTATGGCTACACCTTC. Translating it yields CASSESRDTVHYGYTF.

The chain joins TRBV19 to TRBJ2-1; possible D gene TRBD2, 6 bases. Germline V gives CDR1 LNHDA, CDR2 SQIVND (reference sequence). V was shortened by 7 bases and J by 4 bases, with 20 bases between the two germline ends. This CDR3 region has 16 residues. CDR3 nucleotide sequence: TGTGCCAGTACACCCGAGCCGGGGACTCGTTACAATGAGCAGTTCTTC. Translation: CASTPEPGTRYNEQFF.

DNA of the CDR3: TGTGCCAGCAGTTTATTTGGAGCGGACCAGTACTTC. Residues: CASSLFGADQYF. The chain is built from TRBV28 and TRBJ2-5, with D perhaps TRBD2 (5 bases). V was shortened by 1 base and J by 10 bases, with 10 bases between the two germline ends. The CDR3 is made up of 12 amino acids. Germline V gives CDR1 MDHEN, CDR2 SYDVKM. Full variable domain (missing parts from reference TRBV28 and TRBJ2-5): DVKVTQSSRYLVKRTGEKVFLECVQDMDHENMFWYRQDPGLGLRLIYFSYDVKMKEKGDIPEGYSVSREKKERFSLILESASTNQTSMYLCASSLFGADQYFGPGTRLLVL.

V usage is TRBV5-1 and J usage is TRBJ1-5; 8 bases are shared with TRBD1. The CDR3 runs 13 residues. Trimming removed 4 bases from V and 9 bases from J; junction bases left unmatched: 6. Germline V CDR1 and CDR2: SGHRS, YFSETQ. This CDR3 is CASSDRGRRPQHF. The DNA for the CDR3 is TGCGCCAGCAGCGACAGGGGCCGTCGGCCCCAGCATTTT.

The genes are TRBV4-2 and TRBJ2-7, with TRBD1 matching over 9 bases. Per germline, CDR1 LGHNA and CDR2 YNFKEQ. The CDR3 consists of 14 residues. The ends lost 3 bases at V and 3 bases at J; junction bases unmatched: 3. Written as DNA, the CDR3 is TGTGCCAGCAGCCACGGACAGGGGTTCTACGAGCAGTACTTC. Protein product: CASSHGQGFYEQYF.

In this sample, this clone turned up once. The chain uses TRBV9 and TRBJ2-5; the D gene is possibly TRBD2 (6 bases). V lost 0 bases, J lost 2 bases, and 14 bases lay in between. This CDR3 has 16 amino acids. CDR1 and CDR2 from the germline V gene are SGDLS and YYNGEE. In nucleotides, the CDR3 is TGTGCCAGCAGCGTAGCGGCGGGGCCACTTCAAGAGACCCAGTACTTC. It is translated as CASSVAAGPLQETQYF.

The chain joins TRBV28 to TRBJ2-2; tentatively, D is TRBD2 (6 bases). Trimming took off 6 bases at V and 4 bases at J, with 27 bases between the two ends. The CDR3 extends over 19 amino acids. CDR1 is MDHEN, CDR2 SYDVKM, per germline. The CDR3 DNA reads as TGTGCCAGCAGCAGCCCAGGAGGGGCGATAACGATACGCACCGGGGAGCTGTTTTTT. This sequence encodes CASSSPGGAITIRTGELFF.